This T cell receptor (beta chain) was found in a study of blood T cell repertoires in COVID-19. Across the study: Samples representing acute and convalescent COVID-19 were sourced from the United States, Italy and Spain. T cells, B-cell-depleted T cells, or PBMCs supplied cDNA or gDNA.

This clone was seen only once. Trimming pared 5 bases from V and 2 bases from J, leaving 9 bases between. This CDR3 contains 13 residues. Germline values: CDR1 SGHTA, CDR2 FQGNSA. In the original workflow: Amplification from reference gene primers served as the basis for estimated nucleated cell counts. Method: immunoSEQ multiplex PCR; TCRdb's copy keeps in-frame clones and lacks some. V, J and clone size were drawn from that table, and D and trimming were deduced from the DNA. The table shows 150,000 to 200,000 clones, with 70% to 90% occurring only once. This TCR derives from a man younger than 35 who had recovered from COVID-19. This chain links TRBV7-2 with TRBJ1-2, with D possibly matching TRBD1 (5 bases). Sequenced: peripheral blood. The CDR3 nucleotides read TGTGCCAGCAGCCGCGACAGAAACTATGGCTACACCTTC. Its protein is CASSRDRNYGYTF. The full variable domain, rest sourced from reference TRBV7-2 and TRBJ1-2, is GAGVSQSPSNKVTEKGKDVELRCDPISGHTALYWYRQSLGQGLEFLIYFQGNSAPDKSGLPSDRFSAERTGGSVSTLTIQRTQQEDSAVYLCASSRDRNYGYTFGSGTRLTVV.